The 5 T cell receptor beta chains given below trace back to one sample, sequenced in a study of blood T cell repertoires in COVID-19. Measured with immunoSEQ multiplex PCR; TCRdb has only the in-frame clones, and not every one. The sample yields around 250,000 clones, 80% to 90% seen once. The sequencing input was peripheral blood. The receptors here all came from a woman in her 30s with active or convalescent COVID-19.

The table lists this clone with a few counts. The gene calls are TRBV6-5 and TRBJ1-2; a weak D match, TRBD1 (5 bases). Between the trimmed V and J ends, which lost 2 bases and 4 bases, there was a span of 14 bases. Germline V gene lookup returns CDR1 MNHEY and CDR2 SVGAGI. CDR3 length: 15 residues. CDR3 region: CASSYMPQGAYGYTF. CDR3 bases: TGTGCCAGCAGTTACATGCCGCAAGGGGCCTATGGCTACACCTTC.

This clone was counted a few times. This chain joins TRBV27 and TRBJ2-7; TRBD2 matches 11 bases. The CDR3 runs 14 residues. V was pared by 7 bases and J by 1 base, with 3 bases of the junction left unmatched. The germline CDR1 and CDR2 sequences are MNHEY and SMNVEV (reference sequence). In nucleotides, the CDR3 is TGTGCCAGCAATAGCGGGGGGGTATCCTACGAGCAGTACTTC. Protein sequence: CASNSGGVSYEQYF.

The chain carries TRBV11-2 and TRBJ2-1; TRBD1 might be the D (5 bases). Germline V gives CDR1 SGHAT, CDR2 FQNNGV. V was pared by 3 bases and J by 1 base, with 16 bases between. The length of the CDR3 is 17 residues. In DNA, the CDR3 is TGTGCCAGCAGCTTCGGCAGGGCCCTGGGGTCCTACAATGAGCAGTTCTTC. It specifies CASSFGRALGSYNEQFF.

The chain combines TRBV19 with TRBJ1-1; no definite D call. The germline CDR1 and CDR2 sequences are LNHDA and SQIVND (reference sequence). Trimming pared 6 bases from V and 4 bases from J, leaving 12 bases between. CDR3 length: 13 residues. The CDR3 DNA follows: TGTGCCAGTAGCCGTGGGCATCCCACTGAAGCTTTCTTT. It encodes CASSRGHPTEAFF.

This chain's CDR3 is CAISEANSGGAETQYF. As DNA, the CDR3 is TGTGCCATCAGTGAGGCGAATAGCGGGGGGGCAGAGACCCAGTACTTC. The gene calls are TRBV10-3 and TRBJ2-5; TRBD2 agrees at 11 bases. The V gene end was trimmed by 2 bases and the J gene end by 4 bases; junction bases not matched to a gene: 6. The CDR3 is made up of 16 amino acids. Germline V gives CDR1 ENHRY, CDR2 SYGVKD.